The 23 T cell receptor beta chains in this list originate from one sample, sequenced in a study of T cells in tumors after PD-1 blockade. Sequenced by immunoSEQ multiplex PCR; TCRdb stores in-frame clones only, minus some. The sample lists around 12,000 clones; 63% were seen once. The sample in question was tumor tissue, obtained before anti-PD-1 treatment. The source of these receptors is a human donor with cutaneous squamous cell carcinoma.

This sequence joins TRBV19 and TRBJ1-1, with 9 positions matching TRBD1. From germline, CDR1 is LNHDA and CDR2 SQIVND (reference sequence). Trimming cost V 3 bases and J 0 bases; bases outside gene matches: 8. CDR3 size: 17 residues. CDR3: CASSIGTGRAMNTEAFF. Written as DNA, the CDR3 is TGTGCCAGTAGTATCGGGACAGGGAGGGCCATGAACACTGAAGCTTTCTTT.

This chain connects TRBV5-6 to TRBJ2-3; 8 nucleotides match TRBD2. V lost 4 bases to trimming and J lost 0 bases; unmatched junction nucleotides: 4. Germline V gives CDR1 SGHDT, CDR2 YYEEEE. The CDR3 has 15 amino acids. CDR3 residues: CASSLSGISTDTQYF. CDR3 nucleotides: TGTGCCAGCAGCCTTAGCGGGATTAGCACAGATACGCAGTATTTT.

The chain combines TRBV7-2 with TRBJ2-1, with a weak D call TRBD2 (6 bases). Looked up from germline, CDR1 is SGHTA and CDR2 is FQGNSA. V was shortened by 5 bases and J by 5 bases, with 13 bases between the two germline ends. This CDR3 comprises 14 residues. The CDR3 loop reads CASSPWAGNNEQFF. CDR3 nucleotide sequence: TGTGCCAGCAGCCCTTGGGCGGGGAACAATGAGCAGTTCTTC. Combining the CDR3 with reference TRBV7-2 and TRBJ2-1 gives the whole variable domain GAGVSQSPSNKVTEKGKDVELRCDPISGHTALYWYRQSLGQGLEFLIYFQGNSAPDKSGLPSDRFSAERTGGSVSTLTIQRTQQEDSAVYLCASSPWAGNNEQFFGPGTRLTVL.

About this clone: The junction shows a germline mismatch at one end, possibly a read error. This chain connects TRBV6-2 or TRBV6-3 to TRBJ1-5; D is ambiguous. Germline V gene data show CDR1 as MNHEY and CDR2 as SVGEGT. The CDR3 is 14 residues long. CDR3: CASSYGWLVTPLHF. The CDR3 DNA reads TGTGCCAGCAGTTACGGGTGGTTGGTAACCCCCCTGCATTTT.

The sample holds a few counts of this clone. This rearrangement joins TRBV5-1 to TRBJ2-2, with 9 bases matching TRBD2. Germline V lookup: CDR1 SGHRS, CDR2 YFSETQ. V dropped 4 bases and J dropped 3; count of bases not matched to a gene: 10. This CDR3 is 17 amino acids long. The CDR3 protein is CASSHQIAGAYTGELFF. The CDR3, as DNA: TGCGCCAGCAGCCACCAAATAGCGGGGGCCTACACCGGGGAGCTGTTTTTT.

The V and J genes are TRBV9 and TRBJ2-1, with D unresolved. The V gene lost 0 bases and the J gene lost 4 bases, with 11 bases spanning the gap. The CDR3 is 15 amino acids. The germline V gene has CDR1 SGDLS and CDR2 YYNGEE. CDR3 sequence (DNA): TGTGCCAGCAGCGTAGGGCTAGGCCCTTACAATGAGCAGTTCTTC. This sequence encodes CASSVGLGPYNEQFF.

This chain links TRBV9 with TRBJ2-7, with unresolved D. V gave up 3 bases and J gave up 1 base, with 5 bases separating them. The germline CDR1 and CDR2 sequences are SGDLS and YYNGEE. The length of the CDR3 is 12 residues. CDR3 in DNA: TGTGCCAGCAGCGGAGGATCCTACGAGCAGTACTTC. Its protein is CASSGGSYEQYF.

The chain recombines TRBV7-8 with TRBJ2-3; TRBD1 is a possible D gene (6 bases). Germline lookup yields CDR1 SGHVS and CDR2 FQNEAQ. The ends were cut back, 5 bases at V and 2 bases at J, with 20 bases in the middle. The CDR3 is made up of 17 amino acids. DNA of the CDR3: TGTGCCAGCAGCCTCCGACCGGACAGCTACTTCACAGATACGCAGTATTTT. It yields the protein CASSLRPDSYFTDTQYF. Full variable domain (missing parts from reference TRBV7-8 and TRBJ2-3): GAGVSQSPRYKVAKRGQDVALRCDPISGHVSLFWYQQALGQGPEFLTYFQNEAQLDKSGLPSDRFFAERPEGSVSTLKIQRTQQEDSAVYLCASSLRPDSYFTDTQYFGPGTRLTVL.

Concerning this clone: A single base separates this from a much larger clone, so it may be a read error. The sample carries other DNA sequences with the same CDR3. The rearrangement joins TRBV7-9 to TRBJ2-7; D is unresolved. In germline, CDR1 is SEHNR, CDR2 FQNEAQ (reference sequence). V was trimmed by 1 base and J by 5 bases, leaving 6 bases between them. The CDR3 loop spans 12 amino acids. The CDR3 here is CASSLVDDEQYF. In DNA form, the CDR3 reads TGTGCCAGCAGCTTAGTCGACGACGAGCAGTACTTC.

The rearrangement links TRBV29-1 to TRBJ1-4; the D gene is possibly TRBD1 (5 bases). CDR3 length: 16 residues. V gave up 1 base and J gave up 4 bases, with 16 bases separating them. Germline CDR1 reads SQVTM; CDR2 reads ANQGSEA. The CDR3 nucleotides read TGCAGCGTTGAAGTAGTTGGCCAGGGAAGTAATGAAAAACTGTTTTTT. Amino acids: CSVEVVGQGSNEKLFF.

The V call is TRBV19, the J call TRBJ1-1; perhaps TRBD1 as D (6 bases). Germline values: CDR1 LNHDA, CDR2 SQIVND (reference sequence). The V end lost 7 bases, the J end lost 0 bases, and 12 bases lay between the germline ends. The CDR3 loop spans 14 amino acids. CDR3 coding DNA: TGTGCCAGTACGGCGACAGGTTTGAACACTGAAGCTTTCTTT. Residues: CASTATGLNTEAFF.

The chain has TRBV12-5 and TRBJ1-1; a weak D match, TRBD1 (6 bases). The CDR3 has 15 amino acids. Per the germline V gene, CDR1 is LGHNT and CDR2 is FRNRAP. V was clipped by 2 bases and J by 1 base, with 11 bases between them. The CDR3 DNA is TGTGCTAGTGGTTTGCTGGCCAGGGGGAACACTGAAGCTTTCTTT. Translation: CASGLLARGNTEAFF.

V gene TRBV3-1 (or the pseudogene TRBV3-2) combines with J gene TRBJ2-5, with TRBD1 matching over 9 bases. Germline-derived CDR1 and CDR2 are LGHDT and YNNKEL (reference sequence). CDR3 size: 16 residues. V was clipped by 4 bases and J by 2 bases; unmatched bases: 8. The CDR3 DNA reads as TGTGCCAGCAGCCGAGGACAGGGGACGGGGCAAGAGACCCAGTACTTC. Translation gives CASSRGQGTGQETQYF.

The V gene is TRBV3-1 (or the pseudogene TRBV3-2), the J gene TRBJ1-2; 7 bases are a match to TRBD1. V trimming: 1 base; J trimming: 4 bases; junction bases outside the gene matches: 6. Germline CDR1 is LGHDT and CDR2 is YNNKEL (reference sequence). CDR3 length equals 15 residues. CDR3 DNA sequence: TGTGCCAGCAGCCAAGTGGAGGGGGCGCCCTATGGCTACACCTTC. Its protein is CASSQVEGAPYGYTF.

The CDR3 DNA reads as TGTGCCAGCAGCTTTTACGGGATTTCGAACACCGGGGAGCTGTTTTTT. This gives the protein CASSFYGISNTGELFF. The J gene is TRBJ2-2, the V gene TRBV5-6; perhaps TRBD2 as D (5 bases). There are 16 residues in the CDR3. Between the trimmed V and J ends, which lost 2 bases and 0 bases, there was a span of 11 bases. Germline V lookup: CDR1 SGHDT, CDR2 YYEEEE.

This chain joins TRBV11-2 and TRBJ2-2, with a possible D match to TRBD2 (6 bases). CDR1 is SGHAT and CDR2 is FQNNGV in the germline V gene. The length of the CDR3 is 13 residues. The CDR3 coding sequence is TGTATGATCGGGACTTCGAACACCGGGGAGCTGTTTTTT. Translated, it gives CMIGTSNTGELFF.

V gene TRBV5-6 combines with J gene TRBJ2-4; 7 bases are shared with TRBD1. V was pared by 1 base and J by 5 bases, with 3 bases of the junction left unmatched. Germline V CDR1 and CDR2: SGHDT, YYEEEE. The CDR3 is 14 residues long. In nucleotides, the CDR3 is TGTGCCAGCAGCTTGACAGGGGCCGAAAACATTCAGTACTTC. Residues: CASSLTGAENIQYF.

The genes are TRBV5-4 and TRBJ2-3; D is perhaps TRBD1 or TRBD2 (5 bases each). With 0 bases removed from V and 6 bases from J, the gap between germline ends came to 8 bases. The CDR3 sequence is 13 residues long. Germline CDR1 reads SGHNT; CDR2 reads YYREEE (reference sequence). This CDR3 reads CASSLGGSDTQYF. The DNA for the CDR3 is TGTGCCAGCAGCTTGGGGGGGTCGGATACGCAGTATTTT.

The chain is built from TRBV28 and TRBJ2-7; TRBD2 matches at 9 bases. Germline V CDR1 and CDR2: MDHEN, SYDVKM. The V gene end was trimmed by 4 bases and the J gene end by 5 bases; junction bases not matched to a gene: 9. The length of the CDR3 is 15 residues. CDR3 in amino acids: CASSSPSGIFNEQYF. CDR3 bases: TGTGCCAGCAGTTCCCCTAGCGGGATATTCAACGAGCAGTACTTC.

This clone was observed a single time. The rearrangement uses TRBV7-2 and TRBJ2-2; D is undetermined. The V end was cut by 5 bases, the J end by 5 bases, with 15 bases between. The CDR3 contains 15 residues. Looked up from germline, CDR1 is SGHTA and CDR2 is FQGNSA. CDR3 loop: CASSPPPGATGELFF. The CDR3 nucleotides read TGTGCCAGCAGCCCCCCCCCTGGAGCTACCGGGGAGCTGTTTTTT.

CDR3 DNA sequence: TGTGCCAGTCGCCATAGGGGCGGGGGAGCTGGAGATACGCAGTATTTT. Translated, it gives CASRHRGGGAGDTQYF. This rearrangement joins TRBV19 to TRBJ2-3, with 7 bases matching TRBD2. Germline V gene data show CDR1 as LNHDA and CDR2 as SQIVND (reference sequence). Trimming took 8 bases from V and 5 from J; bases not matched to a gene: 16. This CDR3 region has 16 residues.

V gene TRBV28 combines with J gene TRBJ1-5; a weak D match, TRBD1 (5 bases). Trimming cost V 3 bases and J 3 bases, with 12 bases left between them. Germline V lookup: CDR1 MDHEN, CDR2 SYDVKM. This CDR3 spans 15 amino acids. CDR3 nucleotide sequence: TGTGCCAGCAGTTTGAGGGGCGCGAACAATCAGCCCCAGCATTTT. Translating it yields CASSLRGANNQPQHF.

The chain recombines TRBV5-1 with TRBJ2-2, with TRBD1 matching 7 bases. J was trimmed by 5 bases and V by 4 bases; bases with no gene match: 8. The CDR3 runs to 15 residues. The germline CDR1 and CDR2 sequences are SGHRS and YFSETQ. The CDR3 DNA reads TGCGCCAGCAGCCGAGAGGGGGCTGGGACCGGGGAGCTGTTTTTT. This codes for CASSREGAGTGELFF.